The next 8 T cell receptor beta chains were all read from a single sample in a study of cytomegalovirus exposure and HLA in healthy donors. Some clones are missing from TCRdb's copy, which holds only in-frame ones; the method was immunoSEQ multiplex PCR. Of 80,000 to 100,000 clones in the sample, roughly 89% were seen once. Sequencing was done on a sample of PBMCs. These receptors came from a woman younger than 45 in good health and CMV-seronegative.

This clone occurred once. The chain is built from TRBV6-5 and TRBJ2-7; D is ambiguous. CDR1 and CDR2 (germline): MNHEY, SVGAGI. There are 12 residues in the CDR3. The V end lost 7 bases, the J end lost 6 bases, and 13 bases lay between the germline ends. The CDR3 DNA reads as TGTGCCAGCACAGACTCTCCTGGCGAGCAGTACTTC. Amino acid sequence: CASTDSPGEQYF.

V is TRBV7-9 and J is TRBJ1-1, with D uncertain. The CDR3 sequence is 13 residues long. V was clipped by 1 base and J by 6 bases, with 9 bases between them. Germline values: CDR1 SEHNR, CDR2 FQNEAQ (reference sequence). The CDR3 DNA reads TGTGCCAGCAGCTTAGTTGGCTCAGCTGAAGCTTTCTTT. Translating it yields CASSLVGSAEAFF.

This sequence joins TRBV7-3 and TRBJ2-7; a weak D match, TRBD1 (5 bases). Germline values: CDR1 SGHTA, CDR2 FQGTGA. The V gene lost 3 bases and the J gene lost 6 bases, with 18 bases spanning the gap. The CDR3 is 15 amino acids. CDR3 in DNA: TGTGCCAGCAGCTTCGGCCCACTAAGTCAGGGCGAGCAGTACTTC. It specifies CASSFGPLSQGEQYF.

V is TRBV29-1 and J is TRBJ2-3, with a tentative D call TRBD2 (6 bases). Deletions cut 6 bases from V and 2 bases from J, with 18 bases between. The CDR3 length is 15 residues. The germline V gene encodes CDR1 SQVTM and CDR2 ANQGSEA. The CDR3 bases are TGCAGCGTCCGAGGGACTTTCTTTGACACAGATACGCAGTATTTT. It is translated as CSVRGTFFDTDTQYF.

The chain uses TRBV10-3 and TRBJ2-3; D gene uncertain. CDR1 ENHRY and CDR2 SYGVKD come from the germline V gene. This CDR3 is built from 13 residues. Trimming cost V 6 bases and J 5 bases, with 12 bases left between them. This CDR3 reads CAIRQPPGDTQYF. In DNA form, the CDR3 reads TGTGCCATCAGACAACCTCCGGGAGATACGCAGTATTTT.

The chain is built from TRBV2 and TRBJ1-1; 8 bases are a match to TRBD1. Looked up from germline, CDR1 is SNHLY and CDR2 is FYNNEI. CDR3 size: 12 residues. After removal of 6 bases from V and 6 bases from J, the junction contained 3 bases not matched to a gene. The CDR3 coding sequence is TGTGCCAGCAGACCGACAGGGGCTGAAGCTTTCTTT. Translated, it gives CASRPTGAEAFF.

V and J are TRBV7-2 and TRBJ2-4; D is undetermined. Germline values: CDR1 SGHTA, CDR2 FQGNSA. There are 12 residues in the CDR3. V lost 1 base and J lost 6, with 4 bases in between. The CDR3 DNA follows: TGTGCCAGCAGCTTAGGGAGAAACATTCAGTACTTC. This codes for CASSLGRNIQYF.

This clone was seen only a few times. The V gene is TRBV7-2, the J gene TRBJ1-1; D unresolved. This CDR3 spans 10 amino acids. Germline values: CDR1 SGHTA, CDR2 FQGNSA. Trimming stripped 6 bases from V and 7 bases from J, with 6 bases between. This CDR3 reads CASRFGEAFF. CDR3 bases: TGTGCCAGCAGATTCGGTGAAGCTTTCTTT.